Detailed here is one T cell receptor (beta chain). This specimen comes from a study of blood T cell repertoires in COVID-19. In the study overall: Acute and convalescent COVID-19 specimens originated in the United States, Italy and Spain.

The CDR3 runs to 14 residues. Trimming removed 3 bases from V and 3 bases from J, with 8 bases in between. Per germline, CDR1 SNHLY and CDR2 FYNNEI. Per the authors' pipeline: Reference gene primer amplification in the assay estimated nucleated cell counts. TCRdb's table, derived via immunoSEQ multiplex PCR, lists solely in-frame clones and lacks some. V, J and clone size are taken as reported in that table, and D and trimming were inferred from the DNA itself. Among hundreds of thousands of clones, 88% were seen once, and the ten largest hold 2% to 2.5%. The TCR originated in a woman aged 35 to 49 with acute COVID-19. This chain connects TRBV2 to TRBJ2-2, with D uncertain. The sample was PBMCs or T cells enriched from blood (not recorded which). The CDR3 DNA follows: TGTGCCAGCAGTGATCGAGTCGACACCGGGGAGCTGTTTTTT. It encodes CASSDRVDTGELFF.